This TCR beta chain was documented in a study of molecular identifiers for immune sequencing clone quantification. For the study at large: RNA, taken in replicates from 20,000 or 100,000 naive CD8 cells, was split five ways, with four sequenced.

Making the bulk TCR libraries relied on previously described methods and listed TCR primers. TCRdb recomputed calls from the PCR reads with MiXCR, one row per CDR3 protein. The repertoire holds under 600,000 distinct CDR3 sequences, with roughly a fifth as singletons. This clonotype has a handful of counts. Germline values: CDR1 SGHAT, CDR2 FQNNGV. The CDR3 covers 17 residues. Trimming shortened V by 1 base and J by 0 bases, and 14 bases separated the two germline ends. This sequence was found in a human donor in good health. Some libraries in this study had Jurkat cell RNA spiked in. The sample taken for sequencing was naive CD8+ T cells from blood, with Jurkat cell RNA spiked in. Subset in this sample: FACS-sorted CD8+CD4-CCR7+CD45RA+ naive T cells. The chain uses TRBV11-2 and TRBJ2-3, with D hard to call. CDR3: CASSLVSRHTSTDTQYF. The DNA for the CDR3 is TGTGCCAGCAGCTTAGTGTCGAGGCACACTAGCACAGATACGCAGTATTTT.